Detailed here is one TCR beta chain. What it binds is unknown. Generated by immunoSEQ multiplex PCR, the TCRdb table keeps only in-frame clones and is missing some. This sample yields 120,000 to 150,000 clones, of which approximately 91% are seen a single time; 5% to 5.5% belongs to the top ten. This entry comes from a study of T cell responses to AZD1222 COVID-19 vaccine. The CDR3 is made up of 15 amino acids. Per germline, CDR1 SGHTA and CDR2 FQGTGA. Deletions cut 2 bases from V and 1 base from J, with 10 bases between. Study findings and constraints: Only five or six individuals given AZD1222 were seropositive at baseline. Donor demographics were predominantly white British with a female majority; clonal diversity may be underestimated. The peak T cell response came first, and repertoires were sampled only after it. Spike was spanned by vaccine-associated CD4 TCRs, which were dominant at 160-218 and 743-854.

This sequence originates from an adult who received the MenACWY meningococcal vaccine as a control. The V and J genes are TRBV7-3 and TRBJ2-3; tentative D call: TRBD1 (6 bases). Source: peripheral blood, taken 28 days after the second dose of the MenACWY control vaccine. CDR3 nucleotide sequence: TGTGCCAGCAGCTTAGCGGCAGGGGGCACAGATACGCAGTATTTT. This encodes CASSLAAGGTDTQYF.